Presented here are 10 T cell receptor beta chains from one specimen sequenced in a study of T cells after yellow fever vaccination. TCRdb passed the 5' RACE reads through MiXCR, listing each CDR3 protein once. The sample has some 420,000 distinct CDR3 sequences, approximately 18% seen once. This sample comprised PBMCs, obtained before the yellow fever booster vaccination. These receptors were collected from a man between 18 and 35 years old who received the YFV17D yellow fever vaccine.

This clonotype was recorded a few times. CDR3: CSVVGGESLNTEAFF. The DNA of the CDR3 is TGCAGCGTTGTCGGGGGGGAGTCGTTGAACACTGAAGCTTTCTTT. The chain carries TRBV29-1 and TRBJ1-1; a possible D gene is TRBD1 (5 bases). This CDR3 spans 15 amino acids. The V gene's germline CDR1 is SQVTM and CDR2 ANQGSEA. Trimming stripped 4 bases from V and 0 bases from J, with 15 bases between.

V gene TRBV27 combines with J gene TRBJ2-7; D gene ambiguous. The CDR3 length is 14 residues. Germline CDR1 MNHEY, CDR2 SMNVEV (reference sequence). V gave up 0 bases and J gave up 5 bases, with 11 bases separating them. The CDR3 region has the DNA TGTGCCAGCAGTTTATCGGCACAATGGGACGAGCAGTACTTC. Amino acids: CASSLSAQWDEQYF.

This clonotype was counted only a few times. V gene TRBV6-6 combines with J gene TRBJ2-1, with D unclear. This CDR3 contains 13 residues. CDR1 and CDR2 (germline): MNHNY, SVGAGI (reference sequence). The V end lost 7 bases, the J end lost 1 base, and 8 bases lay between the germline ends. This CDR3 is CASIGRSYNEQFF. CDR3 DNA sequence: TGTGCCAGCATCGGCCGTTCCTACAATGAGCAGTTCTTC.

The gene calls are TRBV9 and TRBJ2-2; possibly TRBD1 for D (5 bases). This CDR3 region has 16 residues. Trimming shortened V by 0 bases and J by 6 bases, and 15 bases separated the two germline ends. Germline values: CDR1 SGDLS, CDR2 YYNGEE. In nucleotides, the CDR3 is TGTGCCAGCAGCGTAGGTTTAGGGGATTACGCCGGGGAGCTGTTTTTT. Its protein is CASSVGLGDYAGELFF. The full variable domain, rest sourced from reference TRBV9 and TRBJ2-2, is DSGVTQTPKHLITATGQRVTLRCSPRSGDLSVYWYQQSLDQGLQFLIQYYNGEERAKGNILERFSAQQFPDLHSELNLSSLELGDSALYFCASSVGLGDYAGELFFGEGSRLTVL.

This clonotype was counted between two and nine times. The chain couples TRBV10-2 to TRBJ2-7; D uncertain. V gave up 3 bases and J gave up 3 bases, with 12 bases separating them. This CDR3 has 14 residues. The germline CDR1 and CDR2 sequences are WSHSY and SAAADI. The CDR3 region is CASSEGRSLYEQYF. The CDR3 DNA is TGCGCCAGCAGTGAAGGACGGTCTCTCTACGAGCAGTACTTC.

This clonotype showed up just a few times. The rearrangement uses TRBV27 and TRBJ1-2; D is unresolved. Trimming stripped 6 bases from V and 5 bases from J, with 16 bases between. There are 14 residues in the CDR3. Germline loops: CDR1 MNHEY, CDR2 SMNVEV (reference sequence). This CDR3 reads CASRVPGGFYGYTF. The CDR3 DNA reads as TGTGCCAGCAGAGTACCGGGAGGGTTTTATGGCTACACCTTC.

J is TRBJ2-1 and V is TRBV20-1, with 11 bases that match TRBD2. From germline, CDR1 is DFQATT and CDR2 SNEGSKA (reference sequence). The CDR3 has 15 amino acids. J gave up 5 bases and V 3 bases, and 6 bases lay outside the gene matches. DNA of the CDR3: TGCAGTGCTAGGAACTTGGGACTAGCGGACAATGAGCAGTTCTTC. Amino acids: CSARNLGLADNEQFF.

Ten or more counts support this clonotype. The V gene is TRBV5-1, the J gene TRBJ2-3; the D is unclear. The germline CDR1 and CDR2 sequences are SGHRS and YFSETQ. V lost 4 bases and J lost 0, with 9 bases in between. The CDR3 is 14 amino acids. The CDR3: CASSHDGSTDTQYF. The CDR3 coding sequence is TGCGCCAGCAGCCACGACGGTAGCACAGATACGCAGTATTTT. The entire variable domain, with the rest obtained from reference TRBV5-1 and TRBJ2-3, is as follows: KAGVTQTPRYLIKTRGQQVTLSCSPISGHRSVSWYQQTPGQGLQFLFEYFSETQRNKGNFPGRFSGRQFSNSRSEMNVSTLELGDSALYLCASSHDGSTDTQYFGPGTRLTVL.

The chain couples TRBV12-3 or TRBV12-4 to TRBJ2-2; TRBD1 is a possible D gene (6 bases). V shed 1 base and J shed 3 bases, with 12 bases lying between them. The CDR3 totals 16 residues. CDR3 in amino acids: CASSLEAGTHTGELFF. CDR3 DNA: TGTGCCAGCAGTTTAGAGGCAGGGACACACACCGGGGAGCTGTTTTTT.

The chain employs TRBV6-5 and TRBJ2-5; perhaps D is TRBD1 or TRBD2 (5 bases each). This CDR3 has 15 residues. Trimming took 4 bases from V and 4 from J, leaving 16 bases between them. CDR1 MNHEY and CDR2 SVGAGI come from the germline V gene. CDR3 in amino acids: CASSSPKTGRETQYF. CDR3 nucleotides: TGTGCCAGCAGTTCCCCTAAGACGGGGCGAGAGACCCAGTACTTC.